This T cell receptor (beta chain) was identified in a study of T cells in Graves' hyperthyroidism and ophthalmopathy. PBMCs were derived from roughly 9.6 ml fresh peripheral blood. This clonotype was picked up one time. The antigen is undetermined. Findings and caveats of the study: Most thyroid clonotypes expanded above 0.001 were also detected in blood.

Amplification yielded TCR beta CDR3 regions, with RNA transcripts as the source. HTBI primers were the set used in a first-round RT-PCR of the TCR CDR3. TCRdb reanalysed the multiplex PCR reads using MiXCR and keeps one entry per CDR3 protein. The table lists fewer than 750,000 distinct CDR3 sequences, roughly 15% of them singletons. Germline V gene data show CDR1 as KGHDR and CDR2 as SFDVKD. The CDR3 is made up of 13 amino acids. Trimming pared 9 bases from V and 5 bases from J, leaving 15 bases between. V is TRBV24-1 and J is TRBJ2-5; D perhaps matches TRBD2 (7 bases). The clonotype was recovered from a woman in her forties or fifties with Graves' ophthalmopathy. Sequencing was carried out using blood. CDR3 sequence: CATRKGGEETQYF. CDR3 DNA sequence: TGTGCCACCCGAAAAGGGGGGGAGGAGACCCAGTACTTC.